Listed below are T cell receptor beta chains from one sample, sequenced in a study of T cell repertoires in cytomegalovirus infection. These receptors have no identified antigens. TCRdb re-analysed the reads in MiXCR, keeping a single row per CDR3 protein. Of approximately 110,000 distinct CDR3 sequences in the sample, 30% to 40% were seen once. The source was CD8+ T cells from cultured PBMCs, collected from culture after CMV antigen stimulation. Receptors were obtained from a human donor in good health (CMV status not recorded). Some clones in this sample may be carry-over from other donors' samples. CDR3s include the opening cysteine and the closing phenylalanine or tryptophan. The D gene is left open where the match is weak. Expanded clones get a size class; other rows say once, few or many, or leave the size out.

v_call: TRBV19; d_call: -; j_call: TRBJ1-5; clone_size: few; cdr3_nt: TGTGCCAGTAGCCTAGGATATAGCAATCAGCCCCAGCATTTT; cdr3_aa: CASSLGYSNQPQHF
v_call: TRBV7-6; d_call: TRBD2; j_call: TRBJ2-1; clone_size: few; cdr3_nt: TGTGCCAGCAGCTTACCCCTAGCGGGGGGGGAAAATGAGCAGTTCTTC; cdr3_aa: CASSLPLAGGENEQFF
v_call: TRBV19; d_call: -; j_call: TRBJ2-3; clone_size: -; cdr3_nt: TGTGCCAGTAGTATAATACTGGGGTCGTGGGATACGCAGTATTTT; cdr3_aa: CASSIILGSWDTQYF
v_call: TRBV4-1; d_call: TRBD2; j_call: TRBJ2-3; clone_size: many; cdr3_nt: TGCGCCAGCAGCCAAGATGGCCTAGCGGGGGAGATTGATACGCAGTATTTT; cdr3_aa: CASSQDGLAGEIDTQYF
v_call: TRBV7-6; d_call: TRBD2; j_call: TRBJ2-5; clone_size: -; cdr3_nt: TGTGCCAGCAGCTTAGTCGGGGGGGGAGATCGGGAGACCCAGTACTTC; cdr3_aa: CASSLVGGGDRETQYF
v_call: TRBV27; d_call: -; j_call: TRBJ2-7; clone_size: -; cdr3_nt: TGTGCCAGCAGTGCCAGCTCCTACGAGCAGTACTTC; cdr3_aa: CASSASSYEQYF
v_call: TRBV6-8; d_call: -; j_call: TRBJ2-7; clone_size: few; cdr3_nt: TGTGCCAGCAGTGACTACAACAGGGACGAGCAGTACTTC; cdr3_aa: CASSDYNRDEQYF
v_call: TRBV20-1; d_call: -; j_call: TRBJ2-1; clone_size: -; cdr3_nt: TGCAGTGCTAGAGATGAAACAACCTACAATGAGCAGTTCTTC; cdr3_aa: CSARDETTYNEQFF
v_call: TRBV19; d_call: TRBD1; j_call: TRBJ1-5; clone_size: many; cdr3_nt: TGTGCCAGTAGTATATGGACAGGAGATCAGCCCCAGCATTTT; cdr3_aa: CASSIWTGDQPQHF
v_call: TRBV5-3; d_call: TRBD1; j_call: TRBJ2-3; clone_size: -; cdr3_nt: TGTGCCAGCAGCTCTGTCTACAGGGGAGGCACAGATACGCAGTATTTT; cdr3_aa: CASSSVYRGGTDTQYF
v_call: TRBV10-3; d_call: TRBD1; j_call: TRBJ1-2; clone_size: -; cdr3_nt: TGTGCCATCAATATATCGCCAGGGGGATATTCAGGCTACACCTTC; cdr3_aa: CAINISPGGYSGYTF
v_call: TRBV28; d_call: -; j_call: TRBJ1-5; clone_size: -; cdr3_nt: TGTGCCAGCAGTTGGACGAGGGGGGATCAGCCCCAGCATTTT; cdr3_aa: CASSWTRGDQPQHF
v_call: TRBV7-6; d_call: TRBD2; j_call: TRBJ2-3; clone_size: few; cdr3_nt: TGTGCCAGCAGCTTTGGGTCTAGCGGGGCAGATACGCAGTATTTT; cdr3_aa: CASSFGSSGADTQYF
v_call: TRBV12-3/TRBV12-4; d_call: -; j_call: TRBJ2-2; clone_size: -; cdr3_nt: TGTGCCAGCAGGTCCGGGTATGCCGGGGAGCTGTTTTTT; cdr3_aa: CASRSGYAGELFF
v_call: TRBV6-8; d_call: TRBD2; j_call: TRBJ2-2; clone_size: -; cdr3_nt: TGTGCCAGCACCGAATTTCTAGCGGGGGGAGGAACCGGGGAGCTGTTTTTT; cdr3_aa: CASTEFLAGGGTGELFF
v_call: TRBV6-6; d_call: -; j_call: TRBJ1-1; clone_size: -; cdr3_nt: TGTGCCAGCAGTCCCTGGGCGTTCGGGAACACTGAAGCTTTCTTT; cdr3_aa: CASSPWAFGNTEAFF
v_call: TRBV6-4; d_call: TRBD1; j_call: TRBJ1-1; clone_size: few; cdr3_nt: TGTGCCAGCAGAAAGACAGGACAGGGGGTCACTGAAGCTTTCTTT; cdr3_aa: CASRKTGQGVTEAFF
v_call: TRBV5-6; d_call: -; j_call: TRBJ1-6; clone_size: -; cdr3_nt: TGTGCCAGCAGCTCCCTGGACAGTAATTCACCCCTCCACTTT; cdr3_aa: CASSSLDSNSPLHF
v_call: TRBV10-3; d_call: -; j_call: TRBJ2-7; clone_size: -; cdr3_nt: TGTGCCATCAGTGAGTCGGGCAGCTCCTACGAGCAGTACTTC; cdr3_aa: CAISESGSSYEQYF
v_call: TRBV7-6; d_call: TRBD2; j_call: TRBJ2-3; clone_size: -; cdr3_nt: TGTGCCAGCAGCTTTATACTAGCGGGGGGTTCCACAGATACGCAGTATTTT; cdr3_aa: CASSFILAGGSTDTQYF
v_call: TRBV7-2; d_call: -; j_call: TRBJ2-1; clone_size: many; cdr3_nt: TGTGCCAGCAGCTTCGATACCGGGGGATATGAGCAGTTCTTC; cdr3_aa: CASSFDTGGYEQFF
v_call: TRBV12-3/TRBV12-4; d_call: TRBD1; j_call: TRBJ2-2; clone_size: -; cdr3_nt: TGTGCCAGCAGGCCCAACCGGGACAGGGGCAACACCGGGGAGCTGTTTTTT; cdr3_aa: CASRPNRDRGNTGELFF
v_call: TRBV10-3; d_call: TRBD1; j_call: TRBJ2-7; clone_size: few; cdr3_nt: TGTGCCATCAGCGCCGGGACAGGGCTCTCCTACGAGCAGTACTTC; cdr3_aa: CAISAGTGLSYEQYF
v_call: TRBV7-2; d_call: TRBD1; j_call: TRBJ2-7; clone_size: few; cdr3_nt: TGTGCCAGCAGCTTATTTCAGGACAGGGTCTACGAGCAGTACTTC; cdr3_aa: CASSLFQDRVYEQYF
v_call: TRBV6-4; d_call: TRBD2; j_call: TRBJ2-5; clone_size: many; cdr3_nt: TGTGCCAGCAGCCGACTAGCGGGGGGCCAAGAGACCCAGTACTTC; cdr3_aa: CASSRLAGGQETQYF
v_call: TRBV28; d_call: TRBD1; j_call: TRBJ1-2; clone_size: -; cdr3_nt: TGTGCCAGCAGACTTACAGGGGGGGATGGCTACACCTTC; cdr3_aa: CASRLTGGDGYTF
v_call: TRBV7-6; d_call: -; j_call: TRBJ2-7; clone_size: few; cdr3_nt: TGTGCCAGCAGCTTACTGGTGGCAGAGACCGACGAGCAGTACTTC; cdr3_aa: CASSLLVAETDEQYF
v_call: TRBV27; d_call: TRBD1; j_call: TRBJ1-3; clone_size: -; cdr3_nt: TGTGCCAGCAGTTTAGACGGAGCGAGACAGGGGAGCTCTGGAAACACCATATATTTT; cdr3_aa: CASSLDGARQGSSGNTIYF
v_call: TRBV4-1; d_call: -; j_call: TRBJ1-5; clone_size: -; cdr3_nt: TGCGCCAGCAGCCAAGACTGGGGAGGAAGTCAGCCCCAGCATTTT; cdr3_aa: CASSQDWGGSQPQHF
v_call: TRBV7-9; d_call: -; j_call: TRBJ2-2; clone_size: once; cdr3_nt: TGTGCCAGCAGCTTAAGTAGCGGAAACACCGGGGAGCTGTTTTTT; cdr3_aa: CASSLSSGNTGELFF
v_call: TRBV4-1; d_call: -; j_call: TRBJ2-1; clone_size: -; cdr3_nt: TGCGCCAGCAGCCATTTGCGGGGTGGGACCTACAATGAGCAGTTCTTC; cdr3_aa: CASSHLRGGTYNEQFF
v_call: TRBV7-8; d_call: -; j_call: TRBJ1-5; clone_size: -; cdr3_nt: TGTGCCAGCAGCTTACGGCAGGGGCTCTATAGCAATCAGCCCCAGCATTTT; cdr3_aa: CASSLRQGLYSNQPQHF
v_call: TRBV5-1; d_call: -; j_call: TRBJ2-7; clone_size: -; cdr3_nt: TGCGCCAGCAGCCCTACAGGGTTCAACGAGCAGTACTTC; cdr3_aa: CASSPTGFNEQYF
v_call: TRBV6-5; d_call: TRBD2; j_call: TRBJ2-3; clone_size: -; cdr3_nt: TGTGCCAGCAGTCCCGGGCCCGGGGGGTTTAGCACAGATACGCAGTATTTT; cdr3_aa: CASSPGPGGFSTDTQYF
v_call: TRBV5-6; d_call: -; j_call: TRBJ1-2; clone_size: few; cdr3_nt: TGTGCCAGCAGCTTGGTTGATAGGAACTATGGCTACACCTTC; cdr3_aa: CASSLVDRNYGYTF
v_call: TRBV10-3; d_call: TRBD2; j_call: TRBJ2-7; clone_size: -; cdr3_nt: TGTGCCATCAGTGAGTCCGGGGCGGGGGACGAGCAGTACTTC; cdr3_aa: CAISESGAGDEQYF